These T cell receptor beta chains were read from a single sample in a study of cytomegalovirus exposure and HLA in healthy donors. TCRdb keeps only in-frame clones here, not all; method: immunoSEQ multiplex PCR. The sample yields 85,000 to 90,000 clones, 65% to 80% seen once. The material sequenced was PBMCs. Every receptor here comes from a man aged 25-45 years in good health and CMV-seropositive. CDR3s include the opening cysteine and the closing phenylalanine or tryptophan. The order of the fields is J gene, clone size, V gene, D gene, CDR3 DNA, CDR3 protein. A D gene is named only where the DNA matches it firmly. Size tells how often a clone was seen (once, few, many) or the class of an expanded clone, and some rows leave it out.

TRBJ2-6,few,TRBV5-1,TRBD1,TGCGCCAGCAGATTGACCGGGACAGGGATCTCTGGGGCCAACGTCCTGACTTTC,CASRLTGTGISGANVLTF
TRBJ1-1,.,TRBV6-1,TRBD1,TGTGCCAGTGGACAGGGATGGACTGAAGCTTTCTTT,CASGQGWTEAFF
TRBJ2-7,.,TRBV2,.,TGTGCCAGCTATAGGACGACTAGCTCCTACGAGCAGTACTTC,CASYRTTSSYEQYF
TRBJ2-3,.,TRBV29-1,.,TGCAGCGTGCCCCTAGGGAGGACAGATACGCAGTATTTT,CSVPLGRTDTQYF
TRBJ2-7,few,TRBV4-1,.,TGCGCCAGCAGCCAAGATTTTGGGAGGGGGGCGTCCTACGAGCAGTACTTC,CASSQDFGRGASYEQYF
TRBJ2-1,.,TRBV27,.,TGTGCCAGCAGACGAGGACTGGACCCCTACAATGAGCAGTTCTTC,CASRRGLDPYNEQFF
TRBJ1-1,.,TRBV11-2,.,TGTGCCAGCAGATTCGGGCGGGCAGGGGTGGAGAACACTGAAGCTTTCTTT,CASRFGRAGVENTEAFF
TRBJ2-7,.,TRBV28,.,TGTGCCAGCAGTTCAAACCCCTCCCACAAAGTCCACGAGCAGTACTTC,CASSSNPSHKVHEQYF
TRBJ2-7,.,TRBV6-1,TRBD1,TGTGCCAGCAGTGAAGCGTTAGACAGGGTAAGCTCCTACGAGCAGTACTTC,CASSEALDRVSSYEQYF
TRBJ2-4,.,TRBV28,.,TGTGCCAGCAGTTGGGCACCAGCCAAAAACATTCAGTACTTC,CASSWAPAKNIQYF
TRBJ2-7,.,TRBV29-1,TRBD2,TGCAGCGTTGAAGGGCTAGCGGGGCGCCCCTCCTACGAGCAGTACTTC,CSVEGLAGRPSYEQYF
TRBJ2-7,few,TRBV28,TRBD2,TGTGCCACCACAACTAGCGGTCCCACCTACGAGCAGTACTTC,CATTTSGPTYEQYF
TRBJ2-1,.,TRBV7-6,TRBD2,TGTGCCAGCAGCTCCCGGGACTACTCGTATAGCTCCTACAATGAGCAGTTCTTC,CASSSRDYSYSSYNEQFF
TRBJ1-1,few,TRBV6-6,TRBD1,TGTGCCAGCCTACAGGGGACTTCGAACACTGAAGCTTTCTTT,CASLQGTSNTEAFF
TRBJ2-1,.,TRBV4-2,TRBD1,TGTGTCAGCAGCCAGGGACAGACCTACAATGAGCAGTTCTTC,CVSSQGQTYNEQFF
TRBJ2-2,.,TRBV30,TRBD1,TGTGCCTGGAGAGGGGGCGCCGGGACCGGGGAGCTGTTTTTT,CAWRGGAGTGELFF
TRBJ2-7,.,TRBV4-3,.,TGCGCCAGCAGCCAAGCGGGGACTGCACCTACGATCGAGCAGTACTTC,CASSQAGTAPTIEQYF
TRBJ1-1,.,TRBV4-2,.,TGTGCCAGCAGCCAAGATAAAATTGGCAGGAACACTGAAGCTTTCTTT,CASSQDKIGRNTEAFF
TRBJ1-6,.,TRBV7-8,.,TGTGCCAGCAGCTTAGGGGTGGCGAGGAATTCACCCCTCCACTTT,CASSLGVARNSPLHF
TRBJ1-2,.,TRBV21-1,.,TGTGCCAGCAGCAAATGTAAGGGACAACAGGGCTACACCTTC,CASSKCKGQQGYTF
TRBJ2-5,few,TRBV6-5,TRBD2,TGTGCCAGCAGCCGTCGGGGGGGTCCGCAAGAGACCCAGTACTTC,CASSRRGGPQETQYF
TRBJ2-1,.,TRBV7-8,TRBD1,TGTGCCAGCAGCTTAGTACAGGGGCTGACTGGAAATGAGCAGTTCTTC,CASSLVQGLTGNEQFF
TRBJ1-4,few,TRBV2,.,TGTGCCAGCAGTGAAGGCAGTCTCCGTAATGAAAAACTGTTTTTT,CASSEGSLRNEKLFF
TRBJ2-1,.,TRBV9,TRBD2,TGTGCCAGCAGCGTCCCTAGACTAGCGGGTGACTACAATGAGCAGTTCTTC,CASSVPRLAGDYNEQFF
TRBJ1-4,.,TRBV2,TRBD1,TGTGCCAGCAGAGGACAGGGCCAGGAGGGACTGTTTTTT,CASRGQGQEGLFF
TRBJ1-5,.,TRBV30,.,TGTGCCTGGAGTGTACAAGGACATTTTAATCAGCCCCAGCATTTT,CAWSVQGHFNQPQHF
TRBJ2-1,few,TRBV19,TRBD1,TGTGCCAGTAGTACATGGTTGGGACAGGACAATGAGCAGTTCTTC,CASSTWLGQDNEQFF
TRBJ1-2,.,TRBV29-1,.,TGCAGCGTTGCGGGGGGCGCGTCCTATGGCTACACCTTC,CSVAGGASYGYTF
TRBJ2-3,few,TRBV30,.,TGTGCCTGCGGACCCAGGGCTTGGACAGATACGCAGTATTTT,CACGPRAWTDTQYF
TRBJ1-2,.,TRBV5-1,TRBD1,TGCGCCAGCAGCGAAGACAGGGGGGATGGCTACACCTTC,CASSEDRGDGYTF
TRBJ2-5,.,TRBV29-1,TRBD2,TGCAGCGTGCCACTAGCGGGGCCACAAGAGACCCAGTACTTC,CSVPLAGPQETQYF
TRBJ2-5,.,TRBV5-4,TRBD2,TGTGCCAGCAGCTTGGCCGGGAGGCAAGAGACCCAGTACTTC,CASSLAGRQETQYF
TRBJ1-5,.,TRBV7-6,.,TGTGCCAGCAGCTCCGGAGCGGGGTTGAGCAATCAGCCCCAGCATTTT,CASSSGAGLSNQPQHF
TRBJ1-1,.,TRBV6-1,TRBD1,TGTGCCAGCAGTCGCGGGGACAGGTATTACACTGAAGCTTTCTTT,CASSRGDRYYTEAFF
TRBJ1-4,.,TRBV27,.,TGTGCCAGCAGTTTAGGGTGGGGGCAAAAACTGTTTTTT,CASSLGWGQKLFF
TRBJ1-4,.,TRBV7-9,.,TGTGCCAGCAGCTTCGGGTTCCGGGGTAATGAAAAACTGTTTTTT,CASSFGFRGNEKLFF
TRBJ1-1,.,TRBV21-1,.,TGTGCCAGCAGCAAAGCAGGAGCGAACACTGAAGCTTTCTTT,CASSKAGANTEAFF
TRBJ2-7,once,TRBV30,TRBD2,TGTGCCTGGAGTAATGGGGCTAGCGGGGGGGACGAGCAGTACTTC,CAWSNGASGGDEQYF
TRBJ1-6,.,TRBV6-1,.,TGTGCCAGCAGTGAAACGGGATTTCTGGGGAATTCACCCCTCCACTTT,CASSETGFLGNSPLHF
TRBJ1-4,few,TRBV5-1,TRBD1,TGCGCCAGCAGCTTCGGGACAGGAATTGAAAAACTGTTTTTT,CASSFGTGIEKLFF
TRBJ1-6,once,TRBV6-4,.,TGTGCCAGCAGTGAGAAGACGGAAGGAGGCTCACCCCTCCACTTT,CASSEKTEGGSPLHF